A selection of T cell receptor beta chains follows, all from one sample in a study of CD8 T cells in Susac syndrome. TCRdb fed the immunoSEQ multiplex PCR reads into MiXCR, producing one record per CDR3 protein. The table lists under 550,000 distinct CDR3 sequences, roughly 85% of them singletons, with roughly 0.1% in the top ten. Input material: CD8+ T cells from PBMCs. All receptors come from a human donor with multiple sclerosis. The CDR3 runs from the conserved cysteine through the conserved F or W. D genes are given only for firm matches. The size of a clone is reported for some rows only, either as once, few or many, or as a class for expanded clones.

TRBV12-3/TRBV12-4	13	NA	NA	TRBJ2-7	CASSYLGSYEQYF	TGTGCCAGCAGTTATCTTGGGTCCTACGAGCAGTACTTC
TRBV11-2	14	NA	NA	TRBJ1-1	CASSLAPRGGVAFF	TGTGCCAGCAGCTTGGCGCCCCGAGGAGGGGTAGCTTTCTTT
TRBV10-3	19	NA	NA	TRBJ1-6	CAISESRANHPLGDSPLHF	TGTGCCATCAGTGAATCAAGGGCTAACCACCCCCTGGGAGATTCACCCCTCCACTTT
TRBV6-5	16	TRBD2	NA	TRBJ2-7	CASSYDVGGQFYEQYF	TGTGCCAGCAGTTACGATGTGGGAGGGCAGTTTTACGAGCAGTACTTC
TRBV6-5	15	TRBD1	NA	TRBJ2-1	CASSSRDRGHNEQFF	TGTGCCAGCAGTTCCCGGGACAGGGGGCACAATGAGCAGTTCTTC
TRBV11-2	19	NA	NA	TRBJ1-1	CASSLASTAFSILNTEAFF	TGTGCCAGCAGCTTAGCTTCGACAGCGTTCTCAATTCTGAACACTGAAGCTTTCTTT
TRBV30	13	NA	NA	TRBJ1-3	CAWSGFTGNTIYF	TGTGCCTGGAGCGGGTTTACTGGAAACACCATATATTTT
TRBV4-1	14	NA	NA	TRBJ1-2	CASSQEDSNYGYTF	TGCGCCAGCAGCCAAGAAGACTCTAACTATGGCTACACCTTC
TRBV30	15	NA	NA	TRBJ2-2	CAWRGGGTNTGELFF	TGTGCCTGGAGAGGCGGCGGAACGAACACCGGGGAGCTGTTTTTT
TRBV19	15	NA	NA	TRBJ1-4	CASTPSQGPNEKLFF	TGTGCCAGTACCCCGAGCCAGGGTCCTAATGAAAAACTGTTTTTT
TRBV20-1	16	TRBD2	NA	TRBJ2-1	CSARDSGGGSYNEQFF	TGCAGTGCAAGAGATTCGGGAGGAGGGTCCTACAATGAGCAGTTCTTC
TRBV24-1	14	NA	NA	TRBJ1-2	CATSDLQGVEGYTF	TGTGCCACCAGTGATTTACAGGGAGTAGAAGGCTACACCTTC
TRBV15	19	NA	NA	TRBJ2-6	CATSRDLRDVSSGANVLTF	TGTGCCACCAGCAGAGACCTCCGGGACGTGAGCTCTGGGGCCAACGTCCTGACTTTC
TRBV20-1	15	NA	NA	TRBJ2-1	CSASPSVLTANEQFF	TGCAGTGCTAGCCCGAGTGTCCTAACAGCGAATGAGCAGTTCTTC
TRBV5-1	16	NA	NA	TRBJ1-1	CASSLPGRRKVAEAFF	TGCGCCAGCAGCTTGCCTGGGAGGAGGAAAGTCGCTGAAGCTTTCTTT
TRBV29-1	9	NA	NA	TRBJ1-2	CSVGNGYTF	TGCAGCGTTGGTAATGGCTACACCTTC
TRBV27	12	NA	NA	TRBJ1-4	CASSRTGKKLFF	TGTGCCAGCAGTCGAACGGGGAAAAAACTGTTTTTT
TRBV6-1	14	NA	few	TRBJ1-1	CASRPAGEINEAFF	TGTGCCAGCAGGCCGGCAGGGGAAATTAATGAAGCTTTCTTT
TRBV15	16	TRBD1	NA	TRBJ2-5	CATSLSRTGPQETQYF	TGTGCCACCAGCCTCAGCCGGACAGGTCCCCAAGAGACCCAGTACTTC
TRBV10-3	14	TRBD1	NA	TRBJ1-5	CATATGDGNQPQHF	TGTGCCACCGCCACAGGGGACGGCAATCAGCCCCAGCATTTT
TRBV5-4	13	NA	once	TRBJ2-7	CASGRDEAYEQYF	TGTGCCAGCGGCCGGGACGAGGCTTACGAGCAGTACTTC
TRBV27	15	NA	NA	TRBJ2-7	CASSLSAGVEYEQYF	TGTGCCAGCAGTTTATCAGCTGGGGTGGAGTACGAGCAGTACTTC
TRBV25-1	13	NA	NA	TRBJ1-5	CASRGSGNQPQHF	TGTGCCAGCAGGGGTTCAGGCAATCAGCCCCAGCATTTT
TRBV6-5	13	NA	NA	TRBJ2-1	CASSHRVENEQFF	TGTGCCAGCAGCCACCGGGTAGAAAATGAGCAGTTCTTC
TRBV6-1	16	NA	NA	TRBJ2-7	CASRDSPKFNLHEQYF	TGTGCCAGCAGGGACAGCCCCAAATTTAATCTCCACGAGCAGTACTTC
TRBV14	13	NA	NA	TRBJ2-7	CASSPGIHYEQYF	TGTGCCAGCAGCCCAGGCATACACTACGAGCAGTACTTC
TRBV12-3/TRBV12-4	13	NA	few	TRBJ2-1	CASSLPGYNEQFF	TGTGCCAGTAGTCTACCGGGCTACAATGAGCAGTTCTTC
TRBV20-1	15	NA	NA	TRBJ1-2	CSARDEQSQFYGYTF	TGCAGTGCTAGAGATGAGCAGAGTCAGTTCTATGGCTACACCTTC
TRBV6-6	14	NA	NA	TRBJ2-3	CASSYLDKGDTQYF	TGTGCCAGCAGTTACCTCGACAAGGGAGATACGCAGTATTTT
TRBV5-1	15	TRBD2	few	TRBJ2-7	CASSFFLAGDGEQYF	TGCGCCAGCAGTTTTTTTTTAGCGGGAGACGGCGAGCAGTACTTC
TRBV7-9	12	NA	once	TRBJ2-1	CASSLNAWEQFF	TGTGCCAGCAGCTTAAACGCCTGGGAGCAGTTCTTC
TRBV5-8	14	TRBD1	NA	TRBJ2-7	CASSWGQGYYEQYF	TGTGCCAGCAGCTGGGGACAGGGATACTACGAGCAGTACTTC
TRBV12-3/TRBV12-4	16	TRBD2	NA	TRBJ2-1	CASSSPGTSGVIEQFF	TGTGCCAGCAGTTCCCCGGGGACTAGCGGAGTAATCGAGCAGTTCTTC
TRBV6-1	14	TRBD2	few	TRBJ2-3	CASRESGGTDTQYF	TGTGCCAGCAGGGAGAGCGGGGGCACAGATACGCAGTATTTT
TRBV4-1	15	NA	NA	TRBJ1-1	CASSLPTELYTEAFF	TGCGCCAGCAGCCTCCCGACAGAGTTGTACACTGAAGCTTTCTTT
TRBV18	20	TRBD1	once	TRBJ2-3	CASSPVPLGQGEFYTDTQYF	TGTGCCAGCTCACCGGTTCCCCTGGGACAGGGGGAATTTTACACAGATACGCAGTATTTT
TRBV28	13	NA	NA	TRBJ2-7	CASSLEMRGEQYF	TGTGCCAGCAGTTTAGAAATGAGGGGCGAGCAGTACTTC
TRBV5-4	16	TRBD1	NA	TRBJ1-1	CASSPDRGRFLREAFF	TGTGCCAGCAGCCCCGACAGGGGGCGCTTTCTACGTGAAGCTTTCTTT
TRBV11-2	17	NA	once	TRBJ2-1	CASSLDRGPGAYNEQFF	TGTGCCAGCAGCTTAGATCGCGGGCCGGGAGCCTACAATGAGCAGTTCTTC
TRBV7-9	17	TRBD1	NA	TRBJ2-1	CASSKAPGQGVYNEQFF	TGTGCCAGCAGCAAGGCCCCGGGACAGGGGGTTTACAATGAGCAGTTCTTC
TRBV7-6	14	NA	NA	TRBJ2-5	CASSLGTGKETQYF	TGTGCCAGCAGCTTAGGTACAGGAAAGGAGACCCAGTACTTC
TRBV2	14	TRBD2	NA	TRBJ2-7	CASRVAGVPHEQYF	TGTGCCAGCAGGGTAGCGGGAGTCCCCCACGAGCAGTACTTC
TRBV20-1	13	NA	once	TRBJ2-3	CSATFESPDTQYF	TGCAGTGCTACCTTTGAGTCGCCAGATACGCAGTATTTT
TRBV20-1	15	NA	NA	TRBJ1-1	CSASHGSFMNTEAFF	TGCAGTGCTAGTCATGGATCCTTCATGAACACTGAAGCTTTCTTT